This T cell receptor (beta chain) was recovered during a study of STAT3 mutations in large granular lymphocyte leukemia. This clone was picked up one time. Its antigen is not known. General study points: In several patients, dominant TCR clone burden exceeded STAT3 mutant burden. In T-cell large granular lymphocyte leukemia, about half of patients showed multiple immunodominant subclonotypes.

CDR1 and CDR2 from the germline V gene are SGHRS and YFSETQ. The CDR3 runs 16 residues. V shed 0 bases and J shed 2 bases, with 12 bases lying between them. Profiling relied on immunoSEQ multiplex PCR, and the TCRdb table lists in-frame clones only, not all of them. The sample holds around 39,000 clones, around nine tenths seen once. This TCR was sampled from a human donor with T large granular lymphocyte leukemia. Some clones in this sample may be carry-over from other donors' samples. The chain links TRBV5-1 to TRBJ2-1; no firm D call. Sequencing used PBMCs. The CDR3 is CASSLEYLGAYNEQFF. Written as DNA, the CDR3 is TGCGCCAGCAGCTTGGAATACCTAGGTGCCTACAATGAGCAGTTCTTC.